The clone carrying this T cell receptor beta chain was found a few times. This sample stems from a study of T cells in Graves' hyperthyroidism and ophthalmopathy. From 8.5 to 10 ml of fresh peripheral blood, PBMCs were isolated. Using RNA transcripts as the source, TCR beta CDR3 regions were amplified. A first-round RT-PCR of the TCR CDR3 used the HTBI primer set. A single record per CDR3 protein comes from TCRdb applying MiXCR to the multiplex PCR reads. Of about 360,000 distinct CDR3 sequences in the sample, approximately 13% were seen once. The sequence derives from a woman aged 18-29 years with Graves' hyperthyroidism. The specimen sequenced was blood.

CDR3 sequence reads: CASSPDREGTPLHF. The CDR3 nucleotides read TGTGCCAGCTCACCCGACAGGGAGGGAACACCCCTCCACTTT. This chain connects TRBV18 to TRBJ1-6; TRBD1 matches 7 bases. The CDR3 consists of 14 residues. The germline gives CDR1 KGHSH, CDR2 LQKENI. Trimming took 3 bases from V and 11 from J; bases not matched to a gene: 7.